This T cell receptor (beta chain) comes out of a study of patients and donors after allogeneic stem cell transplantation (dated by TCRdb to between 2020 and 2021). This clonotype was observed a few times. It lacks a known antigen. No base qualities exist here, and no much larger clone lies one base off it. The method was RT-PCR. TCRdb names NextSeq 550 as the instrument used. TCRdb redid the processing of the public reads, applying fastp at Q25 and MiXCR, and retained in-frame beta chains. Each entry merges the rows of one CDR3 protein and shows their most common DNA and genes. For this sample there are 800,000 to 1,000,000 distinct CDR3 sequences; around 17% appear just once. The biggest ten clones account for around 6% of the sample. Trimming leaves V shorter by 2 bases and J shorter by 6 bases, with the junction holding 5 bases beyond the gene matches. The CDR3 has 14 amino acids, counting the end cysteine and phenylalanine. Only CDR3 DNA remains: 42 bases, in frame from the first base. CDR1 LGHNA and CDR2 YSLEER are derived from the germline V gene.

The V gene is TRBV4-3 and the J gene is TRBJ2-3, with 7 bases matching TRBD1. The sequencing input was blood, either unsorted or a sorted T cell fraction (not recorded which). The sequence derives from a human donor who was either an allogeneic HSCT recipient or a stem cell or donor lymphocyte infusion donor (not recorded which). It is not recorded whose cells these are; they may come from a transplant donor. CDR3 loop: CASSQTGAQDTQYF. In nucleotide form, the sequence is TGCGCCAGCAGCCAAACAGGGGCGCAGGATACGCAGTATTTT.